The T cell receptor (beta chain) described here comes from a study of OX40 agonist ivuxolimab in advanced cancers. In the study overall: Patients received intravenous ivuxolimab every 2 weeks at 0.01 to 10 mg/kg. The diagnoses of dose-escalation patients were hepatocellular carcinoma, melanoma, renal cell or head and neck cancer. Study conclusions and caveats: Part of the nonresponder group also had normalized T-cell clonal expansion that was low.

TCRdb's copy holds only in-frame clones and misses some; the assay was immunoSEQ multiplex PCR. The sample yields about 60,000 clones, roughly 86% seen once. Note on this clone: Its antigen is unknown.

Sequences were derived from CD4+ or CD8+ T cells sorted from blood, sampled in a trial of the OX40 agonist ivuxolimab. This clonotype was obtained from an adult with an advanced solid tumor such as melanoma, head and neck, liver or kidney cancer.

CDR3 in DNA: TGTGCCAGCAGCTTGATTAGGGGGGCGCAAGAGACCCAGTACTTC. Residues: CASSLIRGAQETQYF. The V and J genes are TRBV5-4 and TRBJ2-5; perhaps D is TRBD1 or TRBD2 (6 bases each). The CDR3 has 15 amino acids. The germline CDR1 and CDR2 sequences are SGHNT and YYREEE (reference sequence). The V gene lost 1 base and the J gene lost 2 bases, with 12 bases spanning the gap.